This TCR beta chain was sequenced during a study of T cells in Graves' hyperthyroidism and ophthalmopathy. No ophthalmopathy progression within 18 months constituted stable Graves' hyperthyroidism. About this clonotype: The antigen remains undetermined.

This CDR3 is 14 amino acids long. Per germline, CDR1 LNHNV and CDR2 YYDKDF (reference sequence). V dropped 1 base and J dropped 2 bases, with 9 bases sitting between them. Study-level findings and limits: Peripheral blood also featured most of the thyroid clonotypes expanded above 0.001.

The source material, RNA transcripts, was used to amplify TCR beta CDR3 regions. Primed by the HTBI set, a first-round RT-PCR was run on the TCR CDR3. TCRdb re-derived calls from the multiplex PCR reads in MiXCR, one entry per CDR3 protein. This sample has 450,000 to 650,000 distinct CDR3 sequences, with more than 20% found just once. This sequence originates from a man younger than 35 with Graves' hyperthyroidism. The sequencing input was blood. The V and J genes are TRBV15 and TRBJ2-7; TRBD1 is a possible D gene (6 bases). The CDR3 region has the DNA TGTGCCACCAGCAGAGGGACAGCTCCCTACGAGCAGTACTTC. As protein: CATSRGTAPYEQYF.